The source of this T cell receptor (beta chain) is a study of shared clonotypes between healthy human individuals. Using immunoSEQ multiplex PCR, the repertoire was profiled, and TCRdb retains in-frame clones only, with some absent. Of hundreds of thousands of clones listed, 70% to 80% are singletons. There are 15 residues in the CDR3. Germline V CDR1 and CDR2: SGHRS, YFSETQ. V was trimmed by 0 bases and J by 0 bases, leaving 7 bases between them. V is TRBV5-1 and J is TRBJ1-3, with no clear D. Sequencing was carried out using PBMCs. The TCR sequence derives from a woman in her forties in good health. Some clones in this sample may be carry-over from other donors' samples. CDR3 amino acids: CASSLDVFSGNTIYF. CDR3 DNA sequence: TGCGCCAGCAGCTTGGACGTTTTCTCTGGAAACACCATATATTTT.